The rows below give T cell receptor beta chains drawn from one sample of a study of blood T cell repertoires in COVID-19. Measured with immunoSEQ multiplex PCR; TCRdb has only the in-frame clones, and not every one. The table has approximately 35,000 clones, 70% to 85% seen once. Sequenced material: peripheral blood. The source is a human donor in a cohort sampled during active COVID-19. Each CDR3 is given with its conserved first and last residue. Fields, in order: D gene, clone size, CDR3 length, V gene, J gene, CDR3 protein, CDR3 DNA. The D gene is left open where the match is weak. Some rows have no size entry. The others give once, few or many, or a class for an expanded clone.

NA	NA	15	TRBV7-3	TRBJ2-3	CASSFEGVSTDTQYF	TGTGCCAGCAGCTTCGAGGGGGTTAGCACAGATACGCAGTATTTT
TRBD2	NA	15	TRBV3-1/TRBV3-2	TRBJ2-5	CASSQDVRGGGTQYF	TGTGCCAGCAGCCAAGATGTGAGGGGCGGGGGGACCCAGTACTTC
NA	NA	14	TRBV10-1	TRBJ1-1	CASSVTGSGTEAFF	TGCGCCAGCAGCGTAACAGGGTCAGGGACTGAAGCTTTCTTT
NA	NA	14	TRBV10-2	TRBJ1-6	CASSLQASNSPLHF	TGCGCCAGCAGTTTACAGGCGTCTAATTCACCCCTCCACTTT
TRBD2	NA	16	TRBV10-3	TRBJ2-4	CAISGELAGDQNIQYF	TGTGCCATCAGTGGGGAACTAGCGGGGGATCAAAACATTCAGTACTTC
NA	NA	13	TRBV7-6	TRBJ2-7	CASSLDSPYEQYF	TGTGCCAGCAGCTTGGACAGCCCCTACGAGCAGTACTTC
NA	NA	16	TRBV5-8	TRBJ2-7	CASSFPGSYTPYEQYF	TGTGCCAGCAGCTTCCCTGGTTCGTACACCCCCTACGAGCAGTACTTC
TRBD1	NA	13	TRBV6-6	TRBJ1-1	CASRDRGNTEAFF	TGTGCCAGCAGGGACAGGGGGAACACTGAAGCTTTCTTT
NA	few	14	TRBV2	TRBJ1-2	CASSSKGAMDGYTF	TGTGCCAGCAGTAGTAAAGGGGCTATGGATGGCTACACCTTC
TRBD1	NA	15	TRBV6-2/TRBV6-3	TRBJ2-7	CASSPSGTGGYEQYF	TGTGCCAGCAGTCCCTCCGGGACAGGGGGGTACGAGCAGTACTTC
NA	NA	12	TRBV30	TRBJ2-1	CAWALQDNEQFF	TGTGCCTGGGCCTTACAGGACAATGAGCAGTTCTTC
TRBD1	NA	13	TRBV10-1	TRBJ2-5	CASARDRGETQYF	TGCGCCAGCGCCCGGGACAGGGGGGAGACCCAGTACTTC
TRBD1	NA	16	TRBV18	TRBJ1-4	CASSPRSGTGNEKLFF	TGTGCCAGCTCACCACGATCCGGGACAGGGAATGAAAAACTGTTTTTT
TRBD1	once	15	TRBV29-1	TRBJ1-1	CSVQKGTGQNTEAFF	TGCAGCGTTCAAAAGGGGACAGGCCAGAACACTGAAGCTTTCTTT
TRBD2	NA	18	TRBV25-1	TRBJ2-3	CASSDPDRTSGATDTQYF	TGTGCCAGCAGTGACCCTGATCGGACTAGCGGGGCCACAGATACGCAGTATTTT
NA	NA	15	TRBV19	TRBJ2-7	CASSAYWTESYEQYF	TGTGCCAGTAGTGCCTACTGGACAGAATCCTACGAGCAGTACTTC
NA	NA	12	TRBV4-1	TRBJ1-2	CASSHVRFGYTF	TGCGCCAGCAGCCACGTGAGATTCGGCTACACCTTC